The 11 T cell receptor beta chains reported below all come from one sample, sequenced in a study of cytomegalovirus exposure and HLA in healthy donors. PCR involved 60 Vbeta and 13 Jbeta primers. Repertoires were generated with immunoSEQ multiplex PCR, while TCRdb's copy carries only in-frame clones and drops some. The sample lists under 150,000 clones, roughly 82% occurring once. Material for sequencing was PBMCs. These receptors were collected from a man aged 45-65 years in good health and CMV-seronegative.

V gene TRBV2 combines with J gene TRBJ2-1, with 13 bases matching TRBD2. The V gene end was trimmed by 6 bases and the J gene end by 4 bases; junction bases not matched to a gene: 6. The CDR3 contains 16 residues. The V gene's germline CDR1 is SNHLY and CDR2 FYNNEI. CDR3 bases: TGTGCCAGCAGACCGACTAGCGGGGGGACATACAATGAGCAGTTCTTC. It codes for CASRPTSGGTYNEQFF.

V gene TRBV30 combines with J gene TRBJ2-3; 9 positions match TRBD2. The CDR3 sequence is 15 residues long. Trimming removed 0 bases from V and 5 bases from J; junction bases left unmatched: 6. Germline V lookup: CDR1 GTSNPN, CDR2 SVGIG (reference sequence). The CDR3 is CAWSVWLAGRDTQYF. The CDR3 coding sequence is TGTGCCTGGAGTGTTTGGCTAGCGGGGAGAGATACGCAGTATTTT. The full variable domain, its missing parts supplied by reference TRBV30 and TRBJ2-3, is SQTIHQWPATLVQPVGSPLSLECTVEGTSNPNLYWYRQAAGRGLQLLFYSVGIGQISSEVPQNLSASRPQDRQFILSSKKLLLSDSGFYLCAWSVWLAGRDTQYFGPGTRLTVL.

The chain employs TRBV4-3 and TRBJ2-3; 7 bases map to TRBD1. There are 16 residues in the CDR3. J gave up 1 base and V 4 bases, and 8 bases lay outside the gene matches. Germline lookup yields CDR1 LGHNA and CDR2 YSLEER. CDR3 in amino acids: CASSLFTGDGTDTQYF. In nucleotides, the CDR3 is TGCGCCAGCAGCCTTTTTACAGGGGACGGCACAGATACGCAGTATTTT.

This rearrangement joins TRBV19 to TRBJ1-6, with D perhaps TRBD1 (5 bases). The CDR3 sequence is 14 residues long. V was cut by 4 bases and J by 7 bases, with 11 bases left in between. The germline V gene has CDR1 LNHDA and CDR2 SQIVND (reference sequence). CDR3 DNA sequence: TGTGCCAGTAGTAGCCGCAGGGAAAATTCACCCCTCCACTTT. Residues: CASSSRRENSPLHF.

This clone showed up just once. CDR3 in DNA: TGCAGCGTCGGGCAGGGCTACAATGAGCAGTTCTTC. Translating it yields CSVGQGYNEQFF. V and J are TRBV29-1 and TRBJ2-1, with a possible D match to TRBD1 (5 bases). The ends were cut back, 6 bases at V and 3 bases at J, with 9 bases in the middle. This CDR3 is built from 12 residues. Germline CDR1 SQVTM, CDR2 ANQGSEA.

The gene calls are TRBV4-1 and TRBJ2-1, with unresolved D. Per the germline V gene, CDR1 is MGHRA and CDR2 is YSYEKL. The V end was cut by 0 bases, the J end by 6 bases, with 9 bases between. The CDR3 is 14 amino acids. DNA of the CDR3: TGCGCCAGCAGCCAAGATTTGCTAACCAATGAGCAGTTCTTC. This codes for CASSQDLLTNEQFF.

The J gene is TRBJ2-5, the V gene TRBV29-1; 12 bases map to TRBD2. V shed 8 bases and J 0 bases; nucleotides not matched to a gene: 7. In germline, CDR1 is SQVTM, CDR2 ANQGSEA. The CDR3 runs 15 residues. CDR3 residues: CSSSTSGGHQETQYF. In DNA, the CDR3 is TGCAGCTCATCAACTAGCGGGGGGCACCAAGAGACCCAGTACTTC.

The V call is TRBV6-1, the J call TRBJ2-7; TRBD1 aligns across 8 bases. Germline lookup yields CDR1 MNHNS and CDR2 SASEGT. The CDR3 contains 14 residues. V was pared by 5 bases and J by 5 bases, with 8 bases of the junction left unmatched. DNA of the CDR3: TGTGCCAGCAGTATGGACAGGGTGTTCCACGAGCAGTACTTC. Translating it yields CASSMDRVFHEQYF.

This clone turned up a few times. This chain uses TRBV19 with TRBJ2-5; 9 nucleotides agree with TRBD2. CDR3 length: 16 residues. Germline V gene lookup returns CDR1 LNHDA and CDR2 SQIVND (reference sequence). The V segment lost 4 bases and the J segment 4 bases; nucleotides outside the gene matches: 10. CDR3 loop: CASSSRRGGLRETQYF. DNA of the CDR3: TGTGCCAGTAGTAGTCGGCGGGGGGGCTTAAGAGAGACCCAGTACTTC.

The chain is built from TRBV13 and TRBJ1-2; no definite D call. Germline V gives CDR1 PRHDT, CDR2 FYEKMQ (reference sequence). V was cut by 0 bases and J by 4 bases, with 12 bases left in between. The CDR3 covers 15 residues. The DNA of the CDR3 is TGTGCCAGCAGCTTAGGTCGGGTGGGTTTCTATGGCTACACCTTC. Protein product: CASSLGRVGFYGYTF.

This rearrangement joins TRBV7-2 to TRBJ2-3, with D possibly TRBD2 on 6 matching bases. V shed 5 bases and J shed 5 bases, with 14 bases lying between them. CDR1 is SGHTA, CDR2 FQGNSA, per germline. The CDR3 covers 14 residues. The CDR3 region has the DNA TGTGCCAGCAGCCCCGGTGGGGGGAGAGATACGCAGTATTTT. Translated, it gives CASSPGGGRDTQYF.